This is a list of T cell receptor beta chains from one sample in a study of shared clonotypes between healthy human individuals. The table came from immunoSEQ multiplex PCR; TCRdb's copy has only in-frame clones and leaves some out. The sample has roughly 640,000 clones; about 74% are singletons. Sequencing input: memory CD4+ T cells sorted from blood. Receptors were obtained from a young woman in good health. Both conserved end residues are trimmed from each CDR3. Each record gives: J gene, V gene, CDR3 length, clone size, CDR3 protein. Not all rows give a size; the values are once, few, many and, for expanded clones, a class.

j_gene: TRBJ1-2
v_gene: TRBV29-1
len: 6
abundance: .
CDR3aa: SVGGYT

j_gene: TRBJ2-7
v_gene: TRBV6-5
len: 12
abundance: .
CDR3aa: ASRGLAEPYEQY

j_gene: TRBJ2-1
v_gene: TRBV10-3
len: 14
abundance: .
CDR3aa: AIHPIAGGSYNEQF

j_gene: TRBJ1-1
v_gene: TRBV28
len: 12
abundance: .
CDR3aa: ASTSAPAAVEAF

j_gene: TRBJ2-3
v_gene: TRBV25-1
len: 10
abundance: once
CDR3aa: ASSGLIDTQY

j_gene: TRBJ1-2
v_gene: TRBV6-1
len: 12
abundance: .
CDR3aa: ASSWDRANYGYT

j_gene: TRBJ2-7
v_gene: TRBV29-1
len: 10
abundance: .
CDR3aa: SVEQGLNEQY

j_gene: TRBJ2-7
v_gene: TRBV27
len: 13
abundance: .
CDR3aa: ASSKRPSSVDEQY

j_gene: TRBJ1-3
v_gene: TRBV29-1
len: 10
abundance: .
CDR3aa: SGTGKGNTIY

j_gene: TRBJ1-1
v_gene: TRBV27
len: 13
abundance: once
CDR3aa: ASRRLGGANTEAF

j_gene: TRBJ1-2
v_gene: TRBV6-1
len: 12
abundance: .
CDR3aa: ASKEAESFYGYT

j_gene: TRBJ2-6
v_gene: TRBV28
len: 13
abundance: .
CDR3aa: ASSLSGAGANVLT

j_gene: TRBJ1-2
v_gene: TRBV6-5
len: 13
abundance: once
CDR3aa: ASRRDFQVGSGYT

j_gene: TRBJ1-1
v_gene: TRBV7-9
len: 12
abundance: few
CDR3aa: ASSLVEGNTEAF

j_gene: TRBJ1-1
v_gene: TRBV19
len: 13
abundance: .
CDR3aa: ASNLFAGTGTEAF

j_gene: TRBJ2-6
v_gene: TRBV13
len: 16
abundance: .
CDR3aa: ASSSAGQGAPGANVLT

j_gene: TRBJ2-3
v_gene: TRBV7-2
len: 13
abundance: .
CDR3aa: ASSFFGEFTDTQY

j_gene: TRBJ2-7
v_gene: TRBV7-9
len: 14
abundance: .
CDR3aa: ASSLARGQYSYEQY

j_gene: TRBJ2-7
v_gene: TRBV5-4
len: 14
abundance: .
CDR3aa: ASSWILAGVVGEQY

j_gene: TRBJ2-2
v_gene: TRBV5-6
len: 9
abundance: .
CDR3aa: ASSFSKELF

j_gene: TRBJ2-6
v_gene: TRBV19
len: 16
abundance: .
CDR3aa: ASSTGTGLASGANVLT

j_gene: TRBJ2-7
v_gene: TRBV2
len: 11
abundance: many
CDR3aa: ASSKGPGYEQY

j_gene: TRBJ1-2
v_gene: TRBV19
len: 14
abundance: .
CDR3aa: ASMRGPMMGNYGYT

j_gene: TRBJ2-2
v_gene: TRBV9
len: 13
abundance: .
CDR3aa: ASLVVANGTGELF

j_gene: TRBJ1-5
v_gene: TRBV10-2
len: 13
abundance: .
CDR3aa: ASSAGQEYNQPQH

j_gene: TRBJ2-7
v_gene: TRBV11-2
len: 13
abundance: .
CDR3aa: ASSPRGLAGDEQY

j_gene: TRBJ2-2
v_gene: TRBV9
len: 13
abundance: .
CDR3aa: ASSGGTGHTGELF

j_gene: TRBJ2-2
v_gene: TRBV28
len: 13
abundance: .
CDR3aa: ASRGTARSTGELF

j_gene: TRBJ2-2
v_gene: TRBV19
len: 16
abundance: .
CDR3aa: ASRPHSRTTLPTGELF

j_gene: TRBJ1-1
v_gene: TRBV18
len: 9
abundance: .
CDR3aa: ASSQGQGAF

j_gene: TRBJ1-5
v_gene: TRBV5-8
len: 13
abundance: few
CDR3aa: ASSLRGGDNQPQH

j_gene: TRBJ2-2
v_gene: TRBV28
len: 15
abundance: .
CDR3aa: ASSTEGSGSYTGELF

j_gene: TRBJ2-1
v_gene: TRBV7-9
len: 14
abundance: .
CDR3aa: ASSSETSGRGYEQF

j_gene: TRBJ2-5
v_gene: TRBV28
len: 12
abundance: .
CDR3aa: ASSPGSAQETQY

j_gene: TRBJ2-7
v_gene: TRBV9
len: 13
abundance: .
CDR3aa: ASSVDSGMSYEQY

j_gene: TRBJ2-1
v_gene: TRBV5-1
len: 11
abundance: .
CDR3aa: ASSRGQGSEQF

j_gene: TRBJ1-5
v_gene: TRBV19
len: 10
abundance: .
CDR3aa: ASSMGSQPQH

j_gene: TRBJ2-3
v_gene: TRBV11-1
len: 13
abundance: .
CDR3aa: ASSLRIHATDTQY

j_gene: TRBJ1-2
v_gene: TRBV6-5
len: 13
abundance: .
CDR3aa: ASSYGHQGQRGYT

j_gene: TRBJ2-3
v_gene: TRBV6-1
len: 10
abundance: few
CDR3aa: AVQGETDTQY

j_gene: TRBJ2-2
v_gene: TRBV14
len: 12
abundance: .
CDR3aa: ASKKEYYTGELF

j_gene: TRBJ2-7
v_gene: TRBV25-1
len: 10
abundance: .
CDR3aa: ATRDRYYEQY

j_gene: TRBJ1-4
v_gene: TRBV5-1
len: 11
abundance: .
CDR3aa: ASSHRTGEKLF

j_gene: TRBJ2-1
v_gene: TRBV19
len: 11
abundance: few
CDR3aa: ASGLAGGSEQF

j_gene: TRBJ1-1
v_gene: TRBV11-2
len: 11
abundance: .
CDR3aa: ASSLVLVTEAF

j_gene: TRBJ2-7
v_gene: TRBV30
len: 10
abundance: .
CDR3aa: AWSGGTSGRY

j_gene: TRBJ2-2
v_gene: TRBV9
len: 11
abundance: .
CDR3aa: ASRDANTGELF

j_gene: TRBJ1-1
v_gene: TRBV28
len: 12
abundance: .
CDR3aa: ASRPTGAVNEAF